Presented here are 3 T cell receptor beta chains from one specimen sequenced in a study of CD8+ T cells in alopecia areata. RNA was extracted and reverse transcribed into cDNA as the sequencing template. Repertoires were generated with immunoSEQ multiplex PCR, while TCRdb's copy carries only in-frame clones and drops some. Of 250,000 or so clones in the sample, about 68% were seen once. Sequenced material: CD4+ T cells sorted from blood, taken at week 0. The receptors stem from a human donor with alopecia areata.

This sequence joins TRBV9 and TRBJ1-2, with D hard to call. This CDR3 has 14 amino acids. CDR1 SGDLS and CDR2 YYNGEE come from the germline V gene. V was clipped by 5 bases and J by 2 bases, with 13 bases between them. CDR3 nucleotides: TGTGCCAGCAGTATGCTCAGTGGAAACTATGGCTACACCTTC. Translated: CASSMLSGNYGYTF.

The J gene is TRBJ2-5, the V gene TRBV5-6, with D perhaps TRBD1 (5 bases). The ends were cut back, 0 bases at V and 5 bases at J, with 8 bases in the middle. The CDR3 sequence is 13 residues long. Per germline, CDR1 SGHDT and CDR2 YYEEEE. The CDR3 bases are TGTGCCAGCAGCTTGGTAGGGGCGGAGACCCAGTACTTC. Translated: CASSLVGAETQYF.

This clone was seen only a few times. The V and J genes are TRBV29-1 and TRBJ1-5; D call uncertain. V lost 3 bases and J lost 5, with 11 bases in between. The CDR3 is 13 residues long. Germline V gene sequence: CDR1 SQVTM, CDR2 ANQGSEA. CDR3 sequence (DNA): TGCAGCGTTGAGGTTGCTCCCCATCAGCCCCAGCATTTT. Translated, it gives CSVEVAPHQPQHF.